This TCR beta chain was observed in a study of cytomegalovirus exposure and HLA in healthy donors. At collection, donors were nominally healthy, but unrecorded immune exposures were probable. 13 Jbeta primers and 60 Vbeta primers were used for the PCR. The table came from immunoSEQ multiplex PCR; TCRdb's copy has only in-frame clones and leaves some out. The profile covers roughly 160,000 clones, with approximately 81% appearing a single time and over 2.5% taken by the ten largest. Regarding the study as a whole: Available immune exposure information covered CMV serostatus only. Analyses of presence and absence presupposed an approximately uniform sequencing depth across donors. Researchers catalogued roughly 170 TCR beta chains as cytomegalovirus-associated.

As for this clone: Its antigen is as yet unknown.

This receptor was identified in a man younger than 45 in good health and CMV-seropositive. The specimen sequenced was PBMCs.

The CDR3 DNA follows: TGTGCCAGCAGGTCGGGGAGGATTCAAAACACCATATATTTT. Translation gives CASRSGRIQNTIYF. The V gene is TRBV19, the J gene TRBJ1-3, with D hard to call. Trimming pared 9 bases from V and 6 bases from J, leaving 18 bases between. CDR1 is LNHDA and CDR2 is SQIVND in the germline V gene (reference sequence). CDR3 length: 14 residues.